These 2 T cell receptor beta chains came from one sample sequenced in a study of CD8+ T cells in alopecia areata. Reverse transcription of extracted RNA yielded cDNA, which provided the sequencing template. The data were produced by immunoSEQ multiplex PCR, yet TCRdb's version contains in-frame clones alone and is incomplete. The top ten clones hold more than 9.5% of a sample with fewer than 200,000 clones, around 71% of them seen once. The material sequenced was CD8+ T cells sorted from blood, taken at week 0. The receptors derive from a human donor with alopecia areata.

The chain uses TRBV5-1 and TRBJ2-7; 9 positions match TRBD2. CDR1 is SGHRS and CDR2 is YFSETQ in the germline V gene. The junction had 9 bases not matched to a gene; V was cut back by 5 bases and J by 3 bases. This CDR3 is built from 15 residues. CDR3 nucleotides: TGCGCCAGCAGTTATTCTAGCGGGGATCTCTACGAGCAGTACTTC. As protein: CASSYSSGDLYEQYF. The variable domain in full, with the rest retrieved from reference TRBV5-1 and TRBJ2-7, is KAGVTQTPRYLIKTRGQQVTLSCSPISGHRSVSWYQQTPGQGLQFLFEYFSETQRNKGNFPGRFSGRQFSNSRSEMNVSTLELGDSALYLCASSYSSGDLYEQYFGPGTRLTVT.

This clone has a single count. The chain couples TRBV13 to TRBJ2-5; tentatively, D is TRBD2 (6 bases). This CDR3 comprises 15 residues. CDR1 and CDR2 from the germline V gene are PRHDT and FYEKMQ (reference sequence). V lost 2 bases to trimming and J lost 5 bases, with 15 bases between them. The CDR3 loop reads CASSLRTRGTETQYF. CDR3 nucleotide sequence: TGTGCCAGCAGCTTACGGACGCGGGGTACGGAGACCCAGTACTTC.